This T cell receptor beta chain emerged from a study of T cells in Graves' hyperthyroidism and ophthalmopathy. Study in general: Peripheral blood sampling occurred at initial diagnosis, before any treatment. General study results and limits: Blood also held most thyroid clonotypes expanded beyond 0.001.

Newly diagnosed patients aged 18 to 65 had hyperthyroidism of under 2 months' duration. Diagnostic assessment was based on clinical symptoms, serum thyroxine and TRAb, thyroid ultrasound and orbital computed tomography. This clonotype was seen only a few times. Its antigen remains unknown. With 2 bases removed from V and 6 bases from J, the gap between germline ends came to 13 bases. The CDR3 totals 14 residues. Per germline, CDR1 LNHDA and CDR2 SQIVND (reference sequence). Using RNA transcripts as the source, TCR beta CDR3 regions were amplified. The HTBI primer set drove a first-round RT-PCR of the TCR CDR3. TCRdb itself ran the multiplex PCR reads through MiXCR, one entry per CDR3 protein. The data show around 800,000 distinct CDR3 sequences, approximately 40% seen once.

The chain has TRBV19 and TRBJ1-1, with D unresolved. The specimen sequenced was blood. This TCR derives from a man aged 18 to 29 with Graves' hyperthyroidism. CDR3 sequence: CASSISRIDAEAFF. CDR3 DNA: TGTGCCAGTAGTATATCGAGGATTGACGCTGAAGCTTTCTTT.